The 32 T cell receptor beta chains listed next were all sequenced from one sample in a study of shared T cell receptors in the human thymus. Assay: immunoSEQ multiplex PCR; the TCRdb copy retains only in-frame clones and omits some. The data hold around 730,000 clones, with over 75% observed a single time. The data also belong to a second study, concerning human thymus T cells.

The source material was thymocytes. The receptors come from a girl under three years old with a congenital heart defect.

The chain joins TRBV5-6 to TRBJ1-4; TRBD1 agrees at 9 bases. J was trimmed by 8 bases and V by 2 bases; bases with no gene match: 13. The CDR3 runs to 17 residues. The germline V gene encodes CDR1 SGHDT and CDR2 YYEEEE. The CDR3 DNA sequence: TGTGCCAGCAGCTTAAAACAGGGGGCGCGGTACTGGGAAAAACTGTTTTTT. It codes for CASSLKQGARYWEKLFF. Based on the CDR3 plus reference TRBV5-6 and TRBJ1-4, the full variable domain is DAGVTQSPTHLIKTRGQQVTLRCSPKSGHDTVSWYQQALGQGPQFIFQYYEEEERQRGNFPDRFSGHQFPNYSSELNVNALLLGDSALYLCASSLKQGARYWEKLFFGSGTQLSVL.

The V gene is TRBV20-1, the J gene TRBJ2-1, with D perhaps matching TRBD1 (5 bases). This CDR3 has 9 residues. The V gene lost 7 bases and the J gene lost 10 bases, with 8 bases spanning the gap. CDR1 and CDR2 (germline): DFQATT, SNEGSKA (reference sequence). The CDR3 DNA reads as TGCAGTGTCCAGGGAGAGCAGTTCTTC. The encoded protein is CSVQGEQFF.

The chain uses TRBV2 and TRBJ2-3; 11 positions match TRBD2. V trimming: 4 bases; J trimming: 6 bases; junction bases outside the gene matches: 15. The length of the CDR3 is 18 residues. Germline V lookup: CDR1 SNHLY, CDR2 FYNNEI. The CDR3 is CASSAIELAGAPRDTQYF. CDR3 nucleotide sequence: TGTGCCAGCAGTGCTATAGAACTAGCGGGGGCACCCCGGGATACGCAGTATTTT.

The chain combines TRBV2 with TRBJ1-2; a weak D match, TRBD1 (6 bases). Trimming stripped 7 bases from V and 6 bases from J, with 12 bases between. CDR1 and CDR2 (germline): SNHLY, FYNNEI. The CDR3 has 12 amino acids. CDR3 loop: CASKRQVDGYTF. The CDR3 region has the DNA TGTGCCAGCAAGAGACAGGTAGATGGCTACACCTTC.

This clone has only one observation. The chain is built from TRBV5-1 and TRBJ1-6; unclear D gene. The V end lost 4 bases, the J end lost 0 bases, and 17 bases lay between the germline ends. The CDR3 is 18 amino acids. Germline V gene sequence: CDR1 SGHRS, CDR2 YFSETQ. The CDR3 sequence is CASSVEGCCGSYNSPLHF. The DNA for the CDR3 is TGCGCCAGCAGCGTCGAGGGTTGTTGTGGCTCCTATAATTCACCCCTCCACTTT.

The rearrangement links TRBV25-1 to TRBJ2-5; D possibly corresponds to TRBD1 (6 bases). Germline V gene lookup returns CDR1 MGHDK and CDR2 SYGVNS. V was shortened by 1 base and J by 5 bases, with 14 bases between the two germline ends. CDR3 length equals 15 residues. The CDR3 sequence: CASSEFRGPGETQYF. The DNA for the CDR3 is TGTGCCAGCAGTGAATTCAGGGGACCGGGGGAGACCCAGTACTTC.

This chain uses TRBV5-1 with TRBJ2-3, with a weak D call TRBD2 (5 bases). Germline loops: CDR1 SGHRS, CDR2 YFSETQ. CDR3 length: 17 amino acids. Trimming removed 2 bases at V and 0 bases at J, with 16 bases between. This CDR3 is CASSFSRTEESTDTQYF. In DNA form, the CDR3 reads TGCGCCAGCAGCTTCTCTAGGACTGAGGAGAGCACAGATACGCAGTATTTT. The whole variable domain, filled in from reference TRBV5-1 and TRBJ2-3, reads KAGVTQTPRYLIKTRGQQVTLSCSPISGHRSVSWYQQTPGQGLQFLFEYFSETQRNKGNFPGRFSGRQFSNSRSEMNVSTLELGDSALYLCASSFSRTEESTDTQYFGPGTRLTVL.

The chain combines TRBV9 with TRBJ2-3; TRBD2 aligns across 8 bases. From germline, CDR1 is SGDLS and CDR2 YYNGEE. This CDR3 is built from 12 residues. V was pared by 2 bases and J by 7 bases, with 0 bases of the junction left unmatched. The chain's CDR3 is CASSVSGNTQYF. CDR3 nucleotides: TGTGCCAGCAGCGTTAGCGGGAATACGCAGTATTTT.

This chain connects TRBV6-4 to TRBJ1-2; D is ambiguous. CDR1 MRHNA and CDR2 SNTAGT come from the germline V gene. The CDR3 sequence is 11 residues long. V was clipped by 7 bases and J by 4 bases, with 7 bases between them. The CDR3 loop is CASTGFYGYTF. The CDR3, as DNA: TGTGCCAGCACCGGGTTCTATGGCTACACCTTC.

The chain combines TRBV5-1 with TRBJ2-6, with 12 bases matching TRBD2. CDR1 is SGHRS, CDR2 YFSETQ, per germline. With V trimmed by 4 bases and J by 4 bases, 12 bases remained unmatched. This CDR3 comprises 19 residues. CDR3 amino acids: CASSPLASGGAEGANVLTF. In nucleotides, the CDR3 is TGCGCCAGCAGCCCATTGGCTAGCGGGGGGGCGGAGGGGGCCAACGTCCTGACTTTC.

The CDR3 is CAPRGRQTPLKIHNSPLHF. The CDR3 nucleotides are TGTGCTCCCAGGGGGAGGCAGACCCCATTAAAGATCCATAATTCACCCCTCCACTTT. The rearrangement joins TRBV19 to TRBJ1-6, with TRBD1 matching over 7 bases. The germline V gene encodes CDR1 LNHDA and CDR2 SQIVND (reference sequence). This CDR3 region has 19 residues.

V is TRBV6-1 and J is TRBJ1-5; tentatively, D is TRBD1 (6 bases). The CDR3 totals 12 residues. The germline V gene encodes CDR1 MNHNS and CDR2 SASEGT. V was clipped by 10 bases and J by 4 bases, with 11 bases between them. The CDR3 region has the DNA TGTGCCATCCAGGACAGTAATCAGCCCCAGCATTTT. The encoded protein is CAIQDSNQPQHF.

The V gene is TRBV6-6, the J gene TRBJ1-1; the D gene is possibly TRBD1 (5 bases). V lost 2 bases, J lost 8 bases, and 15 bases lay in between. Germline CDR1 reads MNHNY; CDR2 reads SVGAGI (reference sequence). There are 14 residues in the CDR3. The CDR3 DNA sequence: TGTGCCAGCAGTTACCCGTCCGGGGGTTGGGAAGCTTTCTTT. Translated: CASSYPSGGWEAFF.

The chain employs TRBV15 and TRBJ2-1, with a possible D match to TRBD2 (5 bases). The length of the CDR3 is 15 residues. Trimming took 0 bases from V and 3 from J, leaving 9 bases between them. In germline, CDR1 is LNHNV, CDR2 YYDKDF (reference sequence). CDR3 protein: CATSRDTGNYNEQFF. The CDR3 DNA is TGTGCCACCAGCAGAGATACCGGGAACTACAATGAGCAGTTCTTC.

The genes are TRBV5-1 and TRBJ1-1; TRBD1 is a possible D gene (6 bases). CDR1 is SGHRS and CDR2 is YFSETQ in the germline V gene. The CDR3 is 14 residues long. Trimming shortened V by 0 bases and J by 5 bases, and 11 bases separated the two germline ends. This CDR3 is CASSLGQERTEAFF. Here the CDR3 DNA reads TGCGCCAGCAGCTTGGGACAGGAGCGGACTGAAGCTTTCTTT.

The chain carries TRBV10-3 and TRBJ1-6; 10 nucleotides align to TRBD1. J lost 10 bases, V lost 6 bases, and 6 bases had no gene match. CDR1 ENHRY and CDR2 SYGVKD come from the germline V gene. The CDR3 is made up of 14 amino acids. The CDR3 DNA follows: TGTGCCATCAGGACCGGGACAGGGGACTCACCCCTCCACTTT. Translated: CAIRTGTGDSPLHF.

This clone has just one count. The chain recombines TRBV7-9 with TRBJ1-5; maybe TRBD1 (6 bases). This CDR3 region has 15 residues. CDR1 and CDR2 from the germline V gene are SEHNR and FQNEAQ (reference sequence). V dropped 1 base and J dropped 1 base, with 8 bases sitting between them. The CDR3, as DNA: TGTGCCAGCAGCTTAGGGACAGACAGCAATCAGCCCCAGCATTTT. It codes for CASSLGTDSNQPQHF.

CDR3 sequence (DNA): TGTGCCAGCGCTGGGGGGGCCCTCTATGGCTACACCTTC. It is translated as CASAGGALYGYTF. V gene TRBV6-5 combines with J gene TRBJ1-2, with D maybe TRBD1 (6 bases). Germline values: CDR1 MNHEY, CDR2 SVGAGI. V was shortened by 8 bases and J by 4 bases, with 14 bases between the two germline ends. The CDR3 runs 13 residues.

The rearrangement joins TRBV7-8 to TRBJ2-7, with TRBD1 matching over 7 bases. Germline values: CDR1 SGHVS, CDR2 FQNEAQ. This CDR3 comprises 15 residues. Unmatched junction bases numbered 9, after V lost 5 bases and J lost 2 bases. The DNA of the CDR3 is TGTGCCAGCAGCACCACCGGGACAGACACCTACGAGCAGTACTTC. It codes for CASSTTGTDTYEQYF.

The V gene is TRBV6-5, the J gene TRBJ2-1, with D perhaps matching TRBD1 (6 bases). Germline loops: CDR1 MNHEY, CDR2 SVGAGI. Trimming removed 7 bases at V and 10 bases at J, with 11 bases between. This CDR3 comprises 11 residues. DNA for the CDR3: TGTGCCAGCAACCCCGGGACAGAGCAGTTCTTC. Translating it yields CASNPGTEQFF.

The V and J genes are TRBV2 and TRBJ2-1; 8 nucleotides align to TRBD1. Per germline, CDR1 SNHLY and CDR2 FYNNEI. J was trimmed by 7 bases and V by 9 bases; bases with no gene match: 14. The CDR3 totals 15 residues. CDR3 amino acids: CARVMTGANSNEQFF. In nucleotides, the CDR3 is TGTGCCAGAGTGATGACAGGGGCCAATTCGAATGAGCAGTTCTTC.

This chain joins TRBV30 and TRBJ2-7; D not certain. Germline CDR1 and CDR2: GTSNPN and SVGIG (reference sequence). V was clipped by 2 bases and J by 0 bases, with 14 bases between them. This CDR3 has 15 residues. In DNA, the CDR3 is TGTGCCTGGAGTCCCTCCCCCCTCAGCTCCTACGAGCAGTACTTC. Translation gives CAWSPSPLSSYEQYF.

The J gene is TRBJ1-2, the V gene TRBV7-2; TRBD1 agrees at 7 bases. With 1 base clipped from V and 8 bases from J, the junction kept 13 bases outside the gene matches. From germline, CDR1 is SGHTA and CDR2 FQGNSA. The length of the CDR3 is 16 residues. This CDR3 reads CASSLDDRDRVQGYTF. The CDR3 DNA reads TGTGCCAGCAGCTTAGACGACCGGGACAGAGTACAAGGCTACACCTTC.

This sequence joins TRBV2 and TRBJ2-7; weak D call: TRBD2 (6 bases). Trimming took 2 bases from V and 5 from J, leaving 13 bases between them. The CDR3 loop spans 14 amino acids. Germline V gene lookup returns CDR1 SNHLY and CDR2 FYNNEI. CDR3 nucleotide sequence: TGTGCCAGCAGTGAACCGGGACTCGTGGACGAGCAGTACTTC. Its translation: CASSEPGLVDEQYF.

This chain links TRBV7-2 with TRBJ2-7; D is possibly TRBD2 (5 bases). Trimming cost V 5 bases and J 0 bases, with 14 bases left between them. CDR3 length: 15 residues. Germline CDR1 reads SGHTA; CDR2 reads FQGNSA. The CDR3 DNA follows: TGTGCCAGCAGCCCGCAAGGACGGGGCTCCTACGAGCAGTACTTC. The encoded protein is CASSPQGRGSYEQYF. The entire variable domain, with the rest obtained from reference TRBV7-2 and TRBJ2-7, is as follows: GAGVSQSPSNKVTEKGKDVELRCDPISGHTALYWYRQSLGQGLEFLIYFQGNSAPDKSGLPSDRFSAERTGGSVSTLTIQRTQQEDSAVYLCASSPQGRGSYEQYFGPGTRLTVT.

The gene calls are TRBV5-6 and TRBJ2-4; 7 positions match TRBD1. Germline-derived CDR1 and CDR2 are SGHDT and YYEEEE. The CDR3 is 19 residues long. After removal of 1 base from V and 0 bases from J, the junction contained 13 bases not matched to a gene. The chain's CDR3 is CASSLFKKWSGGAKNIQYF. The CDR3 DNA reads as TGTGCCAGCAGCTTGTTTAAGAAGTGGTCAGGGGGAGCCAAAAACATTCAGTACTTC.

J is TRBJ1-2 and V is TRBV13; tentative D call: TRBD1 (6 bases). This CDR3 spans 14 amino acids. CDR1 and CDR2 from the germline V gene are PRHDT and FYEKMQ (reference sequence). Deletions cut 8 bases from V and 5 bases from J, with 18 bases between. CDR3 amino acids: CASGIPGQSYGYTF. For the CDR3, the DNA is TGTGCCAGCGGAATACCAGGACAGAGTTATGGCTACACCTTC.

This CDR3 is CASSSRDCEHRYSNQPQHF. DNA for the CDR3: TGTGCCAGCAGCAGTAGGGACTGCGAGCACCGTTATAGCAATCAGCCCCAGCATTTT. The chain employs TRBV21-1 and TRBJ1-5. TRBV21-1 is deemed a pseudogene. The CDR3 spans 19 residues.

The genes are TRBV28 and TRBJ1-2; TRBD1 aligns across 8 bases. Germline V gene data show CDR1 as MDHEN and CDR2 as SYDVKM. With 2 bases clipped from V and 8 bases from J, the junction kept 4 bases outside the gene matches. CDR3 length equals 13 residues. CDR3: CASSLIQGAGYTF. The CDR3 DNA reads as TGTGCCAGCAGTTTAATCCAGGGGGCCGGCTACACCTTC.

The rearrangement links TRBV11-2 to TRBJ1-4; 7 bases align to TRBD1. The CDR3 has 17 amino acids. The J segment lost 3 bases and the V segment lost 1 base, leaving 8 bases of the junction unmatched. The V gene's germline CDR1 is SGHAT and CDR2 FQNNGV. The CDR3 DNA reads as TGTGCCAGCAGCTTAGGAGTGACAGGGTTATCTAATGAAAAACTGTTTTTT. This encodes CASSLGVTGLSNEKLFF.

V is TRBV5-3 and J is TRBJ1-6; 8 bases match TRBD1. TRBV5-3 falls under the ORF class, with uncertain function. The CDR3 runs 15 residues. V gave up 4 bases and J gave up 10 bases; unmatched junction bases: 10. The CDR3 sequence: CARSADGQGISPLHF. The CDR3 region has the DNA TGTGCCAGAAGCGCTGACGGACAGGGAATATCACCCCTCCACTTT.

This chain connects TRBV7-6 to TRBJ1-4, with D perhaps matching TRBD1 (5 bases). The CDR3 contains 19 residues. Trimming stripped 1 base from V and 6 bases from J, with 24 bases between. CDR1 and CDR2 from the germline V gene are SGHVS and FNYEAQ. CDR3 protein: CASSLVRFAQGSSYEKLFF. The CDR3 DNA follows: TGTGCCAGCAGCTTAGTCCGTTTCGCTCAGGGCTCGTCCTATGAAAAACTGTTTTTT.